This T cell receptor beta chain comes out of a study of OX40 agonist ivuxolimab in advanced cancers. Study-wide context: At 82.7% male, the cohort had a mean age of approximately 60 years, ranging from roughly 20 to 85. Regarding the study as a whole: Some nonresponders likewise displayed low normalized T-cell clonal expansion. At 0.1 to 3.0 mg/kg and by week 6, clonal expansion occurred in CD4+ and CD8+ blood T cells.

TCRdb's copy holds only in-frame clones and misses some; the assay was immunoSEQ multiplex PCR. This table has about 78,000 clones, more than 75% appearing once. With regard to this clone: The antigen is not known.

Germline V gene sequence: CDR1 MGHRA, CDR2 YSYEKL. V shed 4 bases and J shed 3 bases, with 15 bases lying between them. The CDR3 sequence is 15 residues long. This TCR was recovered from an adult with an advanced solid tumor such as melanoma, head and neck, liver or kidney cancer. The chain recombines TRBV4-1 with TRBJ2-5; D unresolved. The sample in question was CD4+ or CD8+ T cells sorted from blood, obtained in a trial of the OX40 agonist ivuxolimab. The CDR3 bases are TGCGCCAGCAGCCCCCGACTTGTTGGGGAAGAGACCCAGTACTTC. Translation gives CASSPRLVGEETQYF.